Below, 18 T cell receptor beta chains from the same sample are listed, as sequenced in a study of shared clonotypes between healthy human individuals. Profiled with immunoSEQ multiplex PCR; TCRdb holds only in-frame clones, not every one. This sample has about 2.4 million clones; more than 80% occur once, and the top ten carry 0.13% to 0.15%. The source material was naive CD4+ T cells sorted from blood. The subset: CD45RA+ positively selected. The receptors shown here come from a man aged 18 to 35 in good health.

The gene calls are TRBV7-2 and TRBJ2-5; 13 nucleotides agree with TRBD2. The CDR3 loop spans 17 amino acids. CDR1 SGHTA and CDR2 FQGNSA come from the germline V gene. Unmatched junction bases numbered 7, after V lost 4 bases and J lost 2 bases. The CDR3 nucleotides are TGTGCCAGCAGCTACCGGCCGGGACTAGCGGGGCAAGAGACCCAGTACTTC. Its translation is CASSYRPGLAGQETQYF.

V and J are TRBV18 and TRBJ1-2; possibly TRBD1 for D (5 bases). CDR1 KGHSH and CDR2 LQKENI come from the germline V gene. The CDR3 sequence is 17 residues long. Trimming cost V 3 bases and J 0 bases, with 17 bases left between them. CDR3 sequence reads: CASSPTATKGPNYGYTF. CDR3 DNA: TGTGCCAGCTCACCCACCGCGACGAAGGGGCCTAACTATGGCTACACCTTC.

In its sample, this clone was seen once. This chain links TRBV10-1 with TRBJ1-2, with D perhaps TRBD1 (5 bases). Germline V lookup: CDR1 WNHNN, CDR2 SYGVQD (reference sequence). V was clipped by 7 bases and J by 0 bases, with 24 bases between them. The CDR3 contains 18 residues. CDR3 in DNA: TGCGCCAGCATGGAGCGGATGGGGCCGGACAAAGCTAACTATGGCTACACCTTC. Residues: CASMERMGPDKANYGYTF.

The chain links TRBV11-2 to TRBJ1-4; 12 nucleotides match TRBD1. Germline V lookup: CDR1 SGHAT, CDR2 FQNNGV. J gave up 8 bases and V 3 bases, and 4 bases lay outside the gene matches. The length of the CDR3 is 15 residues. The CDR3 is CASSLGDRGQEKLFF. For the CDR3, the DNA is TGTGCCAGCAGCTTGGGGGACAGGGGGCAGGAAAAACTGTTTTTT.

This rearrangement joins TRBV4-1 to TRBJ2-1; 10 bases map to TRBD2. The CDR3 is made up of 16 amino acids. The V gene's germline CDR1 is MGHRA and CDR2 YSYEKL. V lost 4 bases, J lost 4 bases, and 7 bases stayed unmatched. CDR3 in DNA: TGCGCCAGCAGCCGCGGGAGCGGGGGGGCTTACAATGAGCAGTTCTTC. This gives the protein CASSRGSGGAYNEQFF.

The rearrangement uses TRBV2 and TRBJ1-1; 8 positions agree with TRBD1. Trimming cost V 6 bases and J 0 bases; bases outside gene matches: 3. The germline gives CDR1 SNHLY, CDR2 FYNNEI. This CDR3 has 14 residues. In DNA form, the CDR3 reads TGTGCCAGCAGGATGGACAGGGTGAACACTGAAGCTTTCTTT. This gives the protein CASRMDRVNTEAFF.

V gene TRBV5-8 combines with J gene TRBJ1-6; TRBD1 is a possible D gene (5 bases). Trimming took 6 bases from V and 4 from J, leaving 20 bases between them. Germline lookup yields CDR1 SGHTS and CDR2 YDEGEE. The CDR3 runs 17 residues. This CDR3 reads CASIHRRQGLYNSPLHF. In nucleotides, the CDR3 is TGTGCCAGCATCCACCGTCGGCAGGGCCTTTATAATTCACCCCTCCACTTT.

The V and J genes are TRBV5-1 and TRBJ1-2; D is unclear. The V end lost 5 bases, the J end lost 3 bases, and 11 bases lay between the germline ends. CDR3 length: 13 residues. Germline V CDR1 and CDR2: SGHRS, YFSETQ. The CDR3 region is CASRPGRDYGYTF. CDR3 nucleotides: TGCGCCAGCAGGCCAGGAAGGGACTATGGCTACACCTTC.

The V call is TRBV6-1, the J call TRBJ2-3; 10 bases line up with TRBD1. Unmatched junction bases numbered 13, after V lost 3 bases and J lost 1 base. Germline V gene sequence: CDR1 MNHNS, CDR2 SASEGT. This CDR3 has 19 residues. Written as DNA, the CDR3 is TGTGCCAGCAGTGAGACAGGGGGCCGCTCTCTGAAGGGCACAGATACGCAGTATTTT. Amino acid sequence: CASSETGGRSLKGTDTQYF.

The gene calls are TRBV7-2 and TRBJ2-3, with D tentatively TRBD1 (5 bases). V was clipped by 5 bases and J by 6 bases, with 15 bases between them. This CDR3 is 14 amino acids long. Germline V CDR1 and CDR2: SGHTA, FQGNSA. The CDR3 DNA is TGTGCCAGCAGCCTCGGTCCAGGGCGGGATACGCAGTATTTT. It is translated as CASSLGPGRDTQYF.

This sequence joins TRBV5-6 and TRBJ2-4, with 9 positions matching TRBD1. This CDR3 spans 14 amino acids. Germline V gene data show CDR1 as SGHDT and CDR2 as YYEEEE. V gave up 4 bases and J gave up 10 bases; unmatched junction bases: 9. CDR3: CASSIKDRGGIQYF. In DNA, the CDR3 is TGTGCCAGCAGCATAAAGGACAGGGGTGGGATTCAGTACTTC.

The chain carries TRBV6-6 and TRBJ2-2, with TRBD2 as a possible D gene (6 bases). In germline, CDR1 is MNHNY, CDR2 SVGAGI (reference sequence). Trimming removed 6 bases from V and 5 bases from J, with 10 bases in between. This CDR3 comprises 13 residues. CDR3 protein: CASSRTKTGELFF. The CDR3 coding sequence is TGTGCCAGCAGCCGGACTAAAACCGGGGAGCTGTTTTTT.

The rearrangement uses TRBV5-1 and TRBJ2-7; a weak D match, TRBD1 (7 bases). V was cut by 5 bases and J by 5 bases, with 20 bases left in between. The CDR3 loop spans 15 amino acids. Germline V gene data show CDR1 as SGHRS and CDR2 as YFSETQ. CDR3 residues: CASSGGGGFYNEQYF. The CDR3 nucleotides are TGCGCCAGCAGTGGAGGGGGCGGGTTTTACAACGAGCAGTACTTC.

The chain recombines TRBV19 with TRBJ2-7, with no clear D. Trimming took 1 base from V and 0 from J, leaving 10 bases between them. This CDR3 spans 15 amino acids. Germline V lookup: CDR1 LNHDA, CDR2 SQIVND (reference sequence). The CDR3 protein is CASSIALSISYEQYF. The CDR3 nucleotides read TGTGCCAGTAGTATAGCTTTGTCGATCTCCTACGAGCAGTACTTC.

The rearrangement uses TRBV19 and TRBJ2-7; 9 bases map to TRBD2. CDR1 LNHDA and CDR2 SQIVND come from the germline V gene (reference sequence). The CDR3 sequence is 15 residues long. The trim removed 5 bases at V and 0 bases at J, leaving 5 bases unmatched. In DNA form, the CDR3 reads TGTGCCAGTAGTTTCTTAGCGGGAGACTCCTACGAGCAGTACTTC. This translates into CASSFLAGDSYEQYF.

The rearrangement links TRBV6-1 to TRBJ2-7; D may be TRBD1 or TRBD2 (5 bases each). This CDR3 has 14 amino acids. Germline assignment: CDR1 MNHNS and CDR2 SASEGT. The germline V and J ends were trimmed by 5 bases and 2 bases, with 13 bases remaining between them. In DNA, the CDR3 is TGTGCCAGCAGTTCGGGGCACAGCCCCTACGAGCAGTACTTC. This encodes CASSSGHSPYEQYF.

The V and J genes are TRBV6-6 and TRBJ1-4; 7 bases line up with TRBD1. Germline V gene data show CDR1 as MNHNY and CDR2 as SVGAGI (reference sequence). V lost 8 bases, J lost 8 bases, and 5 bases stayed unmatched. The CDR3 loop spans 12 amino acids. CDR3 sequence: CASSTTGEKLFF. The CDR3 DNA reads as TGTGCCAGCTCAACGACAGGGGAAAAACTGTTTTTT.

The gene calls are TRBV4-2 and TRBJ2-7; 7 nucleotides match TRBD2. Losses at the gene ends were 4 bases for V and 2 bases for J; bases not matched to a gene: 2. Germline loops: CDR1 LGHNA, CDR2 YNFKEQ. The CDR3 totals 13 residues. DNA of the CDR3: TGTGCCAGCAGCCGGACTAGTACCTACGAGCAGTACTTC. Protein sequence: CASSRTSTYEQYF.